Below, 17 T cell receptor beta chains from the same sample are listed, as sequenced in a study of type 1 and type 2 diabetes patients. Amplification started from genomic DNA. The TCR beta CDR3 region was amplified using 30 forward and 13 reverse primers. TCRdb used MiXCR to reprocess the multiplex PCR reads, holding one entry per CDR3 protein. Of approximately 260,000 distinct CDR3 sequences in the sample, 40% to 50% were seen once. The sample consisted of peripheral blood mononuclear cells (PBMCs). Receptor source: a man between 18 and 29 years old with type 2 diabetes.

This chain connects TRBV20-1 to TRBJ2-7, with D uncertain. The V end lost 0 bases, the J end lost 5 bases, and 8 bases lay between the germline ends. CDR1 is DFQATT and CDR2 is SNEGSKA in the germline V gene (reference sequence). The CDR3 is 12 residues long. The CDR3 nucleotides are TGCAGTGCTAGAGAGGATGCCCACGAGCAGTACTTC. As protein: CSAREDAHEQYF.

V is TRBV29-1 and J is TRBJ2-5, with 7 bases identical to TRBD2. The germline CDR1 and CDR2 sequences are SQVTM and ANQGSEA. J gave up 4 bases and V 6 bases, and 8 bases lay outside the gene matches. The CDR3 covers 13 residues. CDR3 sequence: CSVVRGERETQYF. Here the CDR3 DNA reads TGCAGCGTAGTCCGGGGGGAACGAGAGACCCAGTACTTC.

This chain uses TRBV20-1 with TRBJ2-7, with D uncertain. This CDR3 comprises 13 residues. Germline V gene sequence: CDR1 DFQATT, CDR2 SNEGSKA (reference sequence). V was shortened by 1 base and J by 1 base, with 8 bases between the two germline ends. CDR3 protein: CSARAEQSYEQYF. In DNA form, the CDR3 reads TGCAGTGCTAGAGCGGAACAGTCCTACGAGCAGTACTTC.

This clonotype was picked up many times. The CDR3 sequence is CATSPRQETQYF. DNA of the CDR3: TGTGCCACCAGCCCGAGGCAAGAGACCCAGTACTTC. The chain couples TRBV15 to TRBJ2-5, with D unresolved. The CDR3 is 12 amino acids. The ends were cut back, 5 bases at V and 2 bases at J, with 6 bases in the middle. Germline lookup yields CDR1 LNHNV and CDR2 YYDKDF (reference sequence). The full variable domain, rest sourced from reference TRBV15 and TRBJ2-5, is DAMVIQNPRYQVTQFGKPVTLSCSQTLNHNVMYWYQQKSSQAPKLLFHYYDKDFNNEADTPDNFQSRRPNTSFCFLDIRSPGLGDTAMYLCATSPRQETQYFGPGTRLLVL.

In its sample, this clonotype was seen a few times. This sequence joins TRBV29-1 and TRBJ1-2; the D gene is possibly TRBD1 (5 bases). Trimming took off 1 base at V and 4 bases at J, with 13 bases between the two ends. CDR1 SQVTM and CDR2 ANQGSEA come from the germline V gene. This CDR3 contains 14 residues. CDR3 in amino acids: CSVEVWDGPYGYTF. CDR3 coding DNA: TGCAGCGTTGAAGTCTGGGACGGGCCCTATGGCTACACCTTC.

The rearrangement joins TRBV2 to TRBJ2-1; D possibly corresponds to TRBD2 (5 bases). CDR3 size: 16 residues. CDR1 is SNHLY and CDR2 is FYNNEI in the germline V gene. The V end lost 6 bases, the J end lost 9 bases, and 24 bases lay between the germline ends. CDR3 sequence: CASSLPPRSDFAEQFF. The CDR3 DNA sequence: TGTGCCAGCAGCTTACCTCCCCGATCGGACTTCGCTGAGCAGTTCTTC.

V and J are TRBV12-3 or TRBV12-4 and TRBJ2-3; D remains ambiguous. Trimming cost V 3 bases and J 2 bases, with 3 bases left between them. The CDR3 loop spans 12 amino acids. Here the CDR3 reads CASSFLTDTQYF. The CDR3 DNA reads TGTGCCAGCAGTTTTCTCACAGATACGCAGTATTTT.

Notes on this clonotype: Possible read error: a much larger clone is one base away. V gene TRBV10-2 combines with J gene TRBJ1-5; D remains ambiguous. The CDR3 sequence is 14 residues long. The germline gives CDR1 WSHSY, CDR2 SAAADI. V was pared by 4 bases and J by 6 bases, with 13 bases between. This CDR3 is CASSVSVVGQPQHF. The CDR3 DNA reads TGCGCCAGCAGTGTTTCAGTGGTGGGTCAGCCCCAGCATTTT.

DNA for the CDR3: TGTGCCAGCAGCTTAGGACCCGGGTCGGAGCAGTACTTC. This sequence encodes CASSLGPGSEQYF. The V gene is TRBV7-6, the J gene TRBJ2-7; D is unclear. V lost 1 base, J lost 7 bases, and 11 bases lay in between. The CDR3 totals 13 residues. Germline V gene data show CDR1 as SGHVS and CDR2 as FNYEAQ.

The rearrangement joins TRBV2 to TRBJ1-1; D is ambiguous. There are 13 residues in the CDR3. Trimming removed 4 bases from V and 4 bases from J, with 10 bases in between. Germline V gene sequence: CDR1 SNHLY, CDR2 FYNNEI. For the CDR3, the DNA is TGTGCCAGCAGTGGGGGTCCGGGCACTGAAGCTTTCTTT. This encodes CASSGGPGTEAFF.

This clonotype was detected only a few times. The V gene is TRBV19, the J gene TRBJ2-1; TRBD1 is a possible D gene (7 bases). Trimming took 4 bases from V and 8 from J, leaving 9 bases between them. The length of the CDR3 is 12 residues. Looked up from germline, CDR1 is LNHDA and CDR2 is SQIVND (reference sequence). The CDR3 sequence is CASSTRGDEQFF. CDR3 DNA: TGTGCCAGTAGTACCAGGGGGGATGAGCAGTTCTTC.

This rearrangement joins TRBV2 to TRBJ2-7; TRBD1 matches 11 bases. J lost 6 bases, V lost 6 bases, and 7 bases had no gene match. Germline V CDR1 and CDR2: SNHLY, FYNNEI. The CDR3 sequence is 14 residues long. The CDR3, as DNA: TGTGCCAGCAGCCGCGGGACAGGGGGTAGCGAGCAGTACTTC. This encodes CASSRGTGGSEQYF.

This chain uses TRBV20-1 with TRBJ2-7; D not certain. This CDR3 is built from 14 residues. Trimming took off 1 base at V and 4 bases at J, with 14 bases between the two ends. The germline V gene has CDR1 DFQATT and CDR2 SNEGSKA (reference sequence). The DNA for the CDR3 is TGCAGTGCTAGAGGACCCCAGAAACCTTACGAGCAGTACTTC. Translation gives CSARGPQKPYEQYF.

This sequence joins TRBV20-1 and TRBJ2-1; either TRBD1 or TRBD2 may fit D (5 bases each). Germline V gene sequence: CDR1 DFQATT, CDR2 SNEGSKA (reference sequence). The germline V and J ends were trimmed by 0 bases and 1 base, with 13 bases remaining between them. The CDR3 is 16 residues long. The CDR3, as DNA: TGCAGTGCTAGAGATTGGGGACCTAGGTCCTACAATGAGCAGTTCTTC. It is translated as CSARDWGPRSYNEQFF.

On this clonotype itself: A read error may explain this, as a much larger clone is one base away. CDR3 nucleotides: TGTGCCAGCAGTCATCCCACTAGCGGGGGGGCAAGGACCCAGTACTTC. This codes for CASSHPTSGGARTQYF. The chain recombines TRBV2 with TRBJ2-5, with 13 bases identical to TRBD2. Per germline, CDR1 SNHLY and CDR2 FYNNEI. V was pared by 5 bases and J by 7 bases, with 10 bases of the junction left unmatched. The CDR3 runs 16 residues. Using reference TRBV2 and TRBJ2-5 for the parts outside the CDR3, the full variable domain is EPEVTQTPSHQVTQMGQEVILRCVPISNHLYFYWYRQILGQKVEFLVSFYNNEISEKSEIFDDQFSVERPDGSNFTLKIRSTKLEDSAMYFCASSHPTSGGARTQYFGPGTRLLVL.

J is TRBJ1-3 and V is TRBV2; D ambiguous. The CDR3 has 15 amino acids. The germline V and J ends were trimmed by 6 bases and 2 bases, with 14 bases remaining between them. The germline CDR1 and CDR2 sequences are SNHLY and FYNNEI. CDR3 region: CASRAEGGTGNTIYF. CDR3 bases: TGTGCCAGCAGGGCTGAGGGAGGAACTGGAAACACCATATATTTT.

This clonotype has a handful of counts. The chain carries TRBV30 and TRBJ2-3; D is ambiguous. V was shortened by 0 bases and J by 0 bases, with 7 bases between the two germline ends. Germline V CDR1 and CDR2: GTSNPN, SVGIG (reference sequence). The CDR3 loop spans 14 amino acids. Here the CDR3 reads CAWSVRISTDTQYF. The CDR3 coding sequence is TGTGCCTGGAGTGTACGGATTAGCACAGATACGCAGTATTTT.